The 23 T cell receptor beta chains below all came from one sample that was sequenced in a study of PD-1 blockade in classical Hodgkin lymphoma. Sequencing was performed with immunoSEQ multiplex PCR; in TCRdb, only in-frame clones are kept and a portion is missing. The sample gives tens of thousands of clones, around 91% of which show up once; 15% is in the top ten. Relapse was seen in all patients after autologous stem cell transplantation, and brentuximab vedotin exposure was variable. The sequencing here drew on peripheral blood mononuclear cells (PBMCs), taken at baseline. Every receptor here comes from a human donor with classical Hodgkin lymphoma.

The CDR3 protein is CASSLEGTPYNSPLHF. The CDR3 DNA reads as TGTGCCAGCAGCTTAGAGGGGACGCCTTATAATTCACCCCTCCACTTT. The rearrangement links TRBV7-8 to TRBJ1-6, with D possibly being TRBD1 (5 bases). CDR3 size: 16 residues. The germline V and J ends were trimmed by 1 base and 4 bases, with 11 bases remaining between them. The germline V gene encodes CDR1 SGHVS and CDR2 FQNEAQ.

In its sample, this clone was seen once. The chain combines TRBV2 with TRBJ1-5, with D possibly being TRBD1 (5 bases). The CDR3 length is 13 residues. CDR1 and CDR2 (germline): SNHLY, FYNNEI. V gave up 7 bases and J gave up 11 bases, with 18 bases separating them. CDR3 protein: CASMEGGDGTQHF. The CDR3 region has the DNA TGTGCCAGCATGGAAGGTGGGGACGGGACCCAGCATTTT.

The table lists this clone with a count of one. V gene TRBV6-1 combines with J gene TRBJ2-5; 13 bases match TRBD2. J was trimmed by 4 bases and V by 2 bases; bases with no gene match: 4. This CDR3 is 16 amino acids long. Germline-derived CDR1 and CDR2 are MNHNS and SASEGT. The CDR3 protein is CASSERLAGGGETQYF. In DNA form, the CDR3 reads TGTGCCAGCAGTGAAAGACTAGCGGGGGGAGGAGAGACCCAGTACTTC.

CDR3 residues: CSVGRTAAGTEAFF. For the CDR3, the DNA is TGCAGCGTTGGAAGGACAGCAGCAGGCACTGAAGCTTTCTTT. The gene calls are TRBV29-1 and TRBJ1-1, with D perhaps matching TRBD1 (6 bases). CDR1 and CDR2 from the germline V gene are SQVTM and ANQGSEA. V was trimmed by 4 bases and J by 4 bases, leaving 16 bases between them. The CDR3 is 14 residues long.

This clone was picked up a small number of times. This chain connects TRBV30 to TRBJ1-1; possible D gene TRBD1, 6 bases. CDR1 and CDR2 from the germline V gene are GTSNPN and SVGIG (reference sequence). V shed 4 bases and J shed 1 base, with 10 bases lying between them. The CDR3 is 13 amino acids. CDR3 sequence reads: CAWIGTSNTEAFF. DNA for the CDR3: TGTGCCTGGATCGGGACATCGAACACTGAAGCTTTCTTT.

CDR3: CASSILGGWNTEAFF. In DNA form, the CDR3 reads TGTGCCAGTAGTATTTTAGGTGGATGGAACACTGAAGCTTTCTTT. J is TRBJ1-1 and V is TRBV19, with D unresolved. The V end lost 3 bases, the J end lost 1 base, and 12 bases lay between the germline ends. The CDR3 covers 15 residues. Germline V gives CDR1 LNHDA, CDR2 SQIVND (reference sequence).

J is TRBJ1-1 and V is TRBV11-2; 7 nucleotides agree with TRBD1. The CDR3 loop spans 12 amino acids. Per germline, CDR1 SGHAT and CDR2 FQNNGV. V was pared by 3 bases and J by 7 bases, with 2 bases of the junction left unmatched. The DNA of the CDR3 is TGTGCCAGCAGCTTGGGGACAGTTGAAGCTTTCTTT. Its protein is CASSLGTVEAFF.

The J gene is TRBJ2-5, the V gene TRBV7-9; D might be TRBD1 (6 bases). The germline V gene encodes CDR1 SEHNR and CDR2 FQNEAQ (reference sequence). Trimming removed 5 bases from V and 1 base from J, with 14 bases in between. This CDR3 has 15 residues. CDR3 DNA: TGTGCCAGCAGCCACGTGAGGACAGCCCAAGAGACCCAGTACTTC. Translation: CASSHVRTAQETQYF.

V usage is TRBV2 and J usage is TRBJ2-1; 7 nucleotides match TRBD1. Germline CDR1 and CDR2: SNHLY and FYNNEI. Trimming cost V 8 bases and J 6 bases; bases outside gene matches: 7. CDR3 length: 13 amino acids. CDR3 amino acids: CASRQGHVNEQFF. The CDR3 DNA reads as TGTGCCAGCCGACAGGGACATGTCAATGAGCAGTTCTTC.

J is TRBJ2-2 and V is TRBV19; 9 bases map to TRBD1. Trimming removed 8 bases from V and 5 bases from J; junction bases left unmatched: 0. Germline CDR1 and CDR2: LNHDA and SQIVND (reference sequence). The CDR3 totals 12 residues. CDR3 amino acids: CASGQGTGELFF. The CDR3 DNA follows: TGTGCCAGTGGACAGGGGACCGGGGAGCTGTTTTTT.

The V and J genes are TRBV7-9 and TRBJ2-5; the D gene could be TRBD1 or TRBD2 (5 bases each). Germline V gene data show CDR1 as SEHNR and CDR2 as FQNEAQ (reference sequence). CDR3 size: 15 residues. With 5 bases removed from V and 4 bases from J, the gap between germline ends came to 17 bases. As DNA, the CDR3 is TGTGCCAGCAGCCATTTTAGGGACCGCGCAGAGACCCAGTACTTC. Its protein is CASSHFRDRAETQYF.

The J gene is TRBJ1-5, the V gene TRBV12-5; no definite D call. Germline CDR1 LGHNT, CDR2 FRNRAP. This CDR3 region has 12 residues. V shed 2 bases and J shed 4 bases, with 3 bases lying between them. As DNA, the CDR3 is TGTGCTAGTGGTTTGCAAAATCAGCCCCAGCATTTT. This sequence encodes CASGLQNQPQHF.

The chain recombines TRBV10-3 with TRBJ2-3; no clear D gene. The CDR3 consists of 11 residues. Germline V gives CDR1 ENHRY, CDR2 SYGVKD. Trimming left V 2 bases short and J 5 bases short, with 2 bases between. Here the CDR3 DNA reads TGTGCCATCAGTGAGAAAGATACGCAGTATTTT. It yields the protein CAISEKDTQYF.

The V gene is TRBV10-3, the J gene TRBJ2-1; perhaps TRBD1 as D (6 bases). The CDR3 totals 17 residues. CDR1 and CDR2 from the germline V gene are ENHRY and SYGVKD. V gave up 6 bases and J gave up 9 bases, with 27 bases separating them. CDR3 coding DNA: TGTGCCATCAGGGGGACATCAGGCTATAGCGACCTTGGTGAGCAGTTCTTC. Its protein product is CAIRGTSGYSDLGEQFF.

V is TRBV4-2 and J is TRBJ2-4, with D perhaps matching TRBD1 (6 bases). Per germline, CDR1 LGHNA and CDR2 YNFKEQ. The CDR3 loop spans 19 amino acids. Trimming stripped 0 bases from V and 0 bases from J, with 18 bases between. The DNA for the CDR3 is TGTGCCAGCAGCCAAGATCCGGGCGACAGGATACTAGCCAAAAACATTCAGTACTTC. Protein sequence: CASSQDPGDRILAKNIQYF.

This clone was observed a handful of times. The chain recombines TRBV10-2 with TRBJ1-2; 7 bases agree with TRBD1. Germline loops: CDR1 WSHSY, CDR2 SAAADI. This CDR3 region has 13 residues. J was trimmed by 5 bases and V by 5 bases; bases with no gene match: 5. As DNA, the CDR3 is TGCGCCAGCAGTCCCCAGACAGGGTATGGCTACACCTTC. The encoded protein is CASSPQTGYGYTF.

The chain is built from TRBV7-2 and TRBJ2-1; 9 bases line up with TRBD2. V trimming: 5 bases; J trimming: 6 bases; junction bases outside the gene matches: 14. This CDR3 has 17 amino acids. Germline lookup yields CDR1 SGHTA and CDR2 FQGNSA. DNA for the CDR3: TGTGCCAGCAGCCACGGGGCGGGGGGGCCGATTAGCAATGAGCAGTTCTTC. Its protein product is CASSHGAGGPISNEQFF.

The rearrangement uses TRBV27 and TRBJ2-6; D remains unclear. Germline assignment: CDR1 MNHEY and CDR2 SMNVEV (reference sequence). The CDR3 totals 13 residues. V dropped 9 bases and J dropped 0 bases, with 6 bases sitting between them. The CDR3 sequence: CASSNSGANVLTF. DNA of the CDR3: TGTGCCAGTTCAAACTCTGGGGCCAACGTCCTGACTTTC.

This rearrangement joins TRBV2 to TRBJ2-5; no clear D. The germline V gene encodes CDR1 SNHLY and CDR2 FYNNEI. Trimming removed 6 bases from V and 4 bases from J, with 3 bases in between. The length of the CDR3 is 10 residues. This CDR3 is CASRGETQYF. The DNA of the CDR3 is TGTGCCAGCAGGGGAGAGACCCAGTACTTC.

The J gene is TRBJ2-1, the V gene TRBV11-3; D remains unclear. Germline values: CDR1 SGHNT, CDR2 YENEEA. The ends were cut back, 1 base at V and 5 bases at J, with 6 bases in the middle. This CDR3 has 13 residues. The CDR3 protein is CASSLAGHNEQFF. CDR3 DNA: TGTGCCAGCAGCTTAGCGGGCCACAATGAGCAGTTCTTC.

This sequence joins TRBV2 and TRBJ2-1; D is perhaps TRBD1 (5 bases). V gave up 3 bases and J gave up 10 bases, with 13 bases separating them. The CDR3 is 13 amino acids. Germline CDR1 is SNHLY and CDR2 is FYNNEI. As DNA, the CDR3 is TGTGCCAGCAGTGATGACAGACTGTGGGAGCAGTTCTTC. Translating gives CASSDDRLWEQFF. Full variable domain (remainder filled in from reference TRBV2 and TRBJ2-1): EPEVTQTPSHQVTQMGQEVILRCVPISNHLYFYWYRQILGQKVEFLVSFYNNEISEKSEIFDDQFSVERPDGSNFTLKIRSTKLEDSAMYFCASSDDRLWEQFFGPGTRLTVL.

This chain joins TRBV7-2 and TRBJ1-2; D unclear. Trimming stripped 5 bases from V and 4 bases from J, with 8 bases between. Per the germline V gene, CDR1 is SGHTA and CDR2 is FQGNSA. The CDR3 is 12 amino acids. CDR3 region: CASSPGVYGYTF. CDR3 DNA sequence: TGTGCCAGCAGCCCCGGGGTCTATGGCTACACCTTC.

The rearrangement joins TRBV10-3 to TRBJ2-7; D perhaps matches TRBD2 (5 bases). In germline, CDR1 is ENHRY, CDR2 SYGVKD. The V gene lost 7 bases and the J gene lost 3 bases, with 16 bases spanning the gap. The CDR3 runs 14 residues. The CDR3 loop is CAIKGTAEGYEQYF. CDR3 DNA sequence: TGTGCCATCAAGGGCACAGCAGAGGGCTACGAGCAGTACTTC.